The present TCR beta chain was sequenced within a study of identical twins. TCRdb fed the 5' RACE reads into MiXCR, producing one record per CDR3 protein. The sample consists of 500,000 or so distinct CDR3 sequences, approximately 15% of them appearing once. This clonotype was found many times. The same data also went into a second study, on yellow fever vaccine responses in identical twins.

Sequencing was carried out using CD4+ T cells sorted from blood. The sequence was collected from a woman between 18 and 29 years old in good health.

The CDR3: CAISESGQGGNEQFF. In DNA, the CDR3 is TGTGCCATCAGTGAGTCGGGGCAGGGAGGCAATGAGCAGTTCTTC. This rearrangement joins TRBV10-3 to TRBJ2-1, with TRBD2 as a possible D gene (6 bases). Trimming pared 0 bases from V and 6 bases from J, leaving 12 bases between. This CDR3 has 15 amino acids. Germline CDR1 is ENHRY and CDR2 is SYGVKD.